Following are 15 T cell receptor beta chains from one sample sequenced in a study of CD8 T cells in ankylosing spondylitis. TCRdb analysed the 5' RACE reads with MiXCR anew, one entry per CDR3 protein. The sample carries about 130,000 distinct CDR3 sequences, roughly 9% recorded once. The sequencing sample was made of blood, either unsorted or a sorted T cell fraction (not recorded which). All receptors derive from a male donor with ankylosing spondylitis or in good health (not recorded which).

This clonotype was observed at least ten times. The chain recombines TRBV12-3 or TRBV12-4 with TRBJ2-3, with unresolved D. The CDR3 covers 12 residues. The ends were cut back, 6 bases at V and 10 bases at J, with 14 bases in the middle. CDR3 sequence: CASSPPGGAQYF. The CDR3, as DNA: TGTGCCAGCAGCCCTCCAGGCGGCGCGCAGTATTTT.

This clonotype was seen many times. This rearrangement joins TRBV15 to TRBJ1-2; D unresolved. The CDR3 length is 14 residues. V lost 0 bases and J lost 8, with 13 bases in between. Germline V CDR1 and CDR2: LNHNV, YYDKDF (reference sequence). CDR3 amino acids: CATSRDLGGIGYTF. In nucleotides, the CDR3 is TGTGCCACCAGCAGAGATCTGGGTGGAATAGGCTACACCTTC. Drawing the rest from reference TRBV15 and TRBJ1-2, the complete variable domain is DAMVIQNPRYQVTQFGKPVTLSCSQTLNHNVMYWYQQKSSQAPKLLFHYYDKDFNNEADTPDNFQSRRPNTSFCFLDIRSPGLGDTAMYLCATSRDLGGIGYTFGSGTRLTVV.

The chain couples TRBV6-2 or TRBV6-3 to TRBJ2-5; tentatively, D is TRBD2 (5 bases). Trimming pared 0 bases from V and 2 bases from J, leaving 7 bases between. Per the germline V gene, CDR1 is MNHEY and CDR2 is SVGEGT. The CDR3 is 14 amino acids. The CDR3: CASSYSTGQETQYF. CDR3 bases: TGTGCCAGCAGTTACTCGACGGGACAAGAGACCCAGTACTTC.

This clonotype was counted at least ten times. The J gene is TRBJ2-7, the V gene TRBV20-1; 13 bases map to TRBD2. The V gene end was trimmed by 3 bases and the J gene end by 5 bases; junction bases not matched to a gene: 1. The germline V gene has CDR1 DFQATT and CDR2 SNEGSKA (reference sequence). This CDR3 has 13 amino acids. CDR3 sequence (DNA): TGCAGTGCTAGCGGACTAGCGGGAGACGAGCAGTACTTC. It is translated as CSASGLAGDEQYF.

The chain uses TRBV19 and TRBJ2-2; D may be TRBD1 (6 bases). This CDR3 is built from 15 residues. Trimming shortened V by 3 bases and J by 1 base, and 9 bases separated the two germline ends. Germline V lookup: CDR1 LNHDA, CDR2 SQIVND (reference sequence). The CDR3 loop reads CASSMADRNTGELFF. The CDR3 DNA is TGTGCCAGTAGTATGGCGGACAGGAACACCGGGGAGCTGTTTTTT.

This clonotype was recorded many times. J is TRBJ1-1 and V is TRBV7-6, with no clear D. Germline CDR1 SGHVS, CDR2 FNYEAQ. The CDR3 is 13 residues long. V was shortened by 5 bases and J by 1 base, with 8 bases between the two germline ends. As DNA, the CDR3 is TGTGCCAGCAGCCCAGACACGAACACTGAAGCTTTCTTT. This encodes CASSPDTNTEAFF.

This clonotype was detected ten times or more. The V and J genes are TRBV20-1 and TRBJ1-2; no firm D call. The germline V and J ends were trimmed by 3 bases and 6 bases, with 17 bases remaining between them. CDR1 and CDR2 from the germline V gene are DFQATT and SNEGSKA (reference sequence). The length of the CDR3 is 14 residues. The CDR3 here is CSASSGIRVDGYTF. CDR3 nucleotides: TGCAGTGCTAGCTCGGGGATCCGGGTAGATGGCTACACCTTC.

This clonotype showed up just a few times. The chain has TRBV5-1 and TRBJ1-3, with D possibly matching TRBD1 (6 bases). Germline CDR1 SGHRS, CDR2 YFSETQ. This CDR3 is built from 14 residues. V lost 5 bases, J lost 4 bases, and 13 bases lay in between. CDR3 coding DNA: TGCGCCAGCAGTCGGCAGGGGACGGGAAACACCATATATTTT. Translating it yields CASSRQGTGNTIYF.

This clonotype was counted at least ten times. This rearrangement joins TRBV9 to TRBJ2-7, with 8 positions matching TRBD1. J lost 3 bases, V lost 3 bases, and 2 bases had no gene match. Germline V gene data show CDR1 as SGDLS and CDR2 as YYNGEE. The CDR3 contains 13 residues. CDR3: CASSDGQGYEQYF. Here the CDR3 DNA reads TGTGCCAGCAGCGACGGACAGGGCTACGAGCAGTACTTC.

This clonotype was detected ten times or more. This rearrangement joins TRBV9 to TRBJ2-1; 9 bases map to TRBD2. Germline CDR1 and CDR2: SGDLS and YYNGEE. V was clipped by 2 bases and J by 7 bases; unmatched bases: 25. The CDR3 totals 21 residues. CDR3 bases: TGTGCCAGCAGCGTCGGGGCGGGGTCTGGTTTTAGCGGGAGCATGCGGAATGAGCAGTTCTTC. Translated: CASSVGAGSGFSGSMRNEQFF.

This clonotype was recorded a few times. The chain couples TRBV7-2 to TRBJ2-5; no clear D gene. V lost 4 bases, J lost 4 bases, and 13 bases lay in between. The V gene's germline CDR1 is SGHTA and CDR2 FQGNSA. There are 14 residues in the CDR3. The CDR3 DNA sequence: TGTGCCAGCAGCTACAGTGGAGTACGAGAGACCCAGTACTTC. Protein sequence: CASSYSGVRETQYF.

This clonotype was seen more than once but under ten times. This chain uses TRBV20-1 with TRBJ1-5; a possible D gene is TRBD1 (5 bases). CDR1 is DFQATT and CDR2 is SNEGSKA in the germline V gene (reference sequence). The CDR3 is 15 amino acids. V dropped 1 base and J dropped 0 bases, with 10 bases sitting between them. CDR3 sequence reads: CSARGQQYSNQPQHF. The CDR3 DNA reads as TGCAGTGCTAGAGGACAGCAGTATAGCAATCAGCCCCAGCATTTT.

The V gene is TRBV3-1, the J gene TRBJ2-1; D not resolved. The CDR3 extends over 18 amino acids. In germline, CDR1 is LGHDT, CDR2 YNNKEL (reference sequence). Deletions cut 5 bases from V and 0 bases from J, with 20 bases between. CDR3 in amino acids: CASSFFPTDIGSYNEQFF. CDR3 DNA: TGTGCCAGCAGCTTCTTCCCCACCGACATTGGCTCCTACAATGAGCAGTTCTTC.

This clonotype has at least ten counts. The chain uses TRBV7-2 and TRBJ1-2, with TRBD1 as a possible D gene (6 bases). Looked up from germline, CDR1 is SGHTA and CDR2 is FQGNSA. This CDR3 spans 17 amino acids. Trimming cost V 2 bases and J 0 bases, with 16 bases left between them. CDR3 protein: CASSLSRGASANYGYTF. The CDR3 bases are TGTGCCAGCAGCTTATCTCGGGGGGCGTCAGCTAACTATGGCTACACCTTC.

This clonotype appeared many times. The chain links TRBV7-2 to TRBJ2-1; D not resolved. Germline V gives CDR1 SGHTA, CDR2 FQGNSA. The CDR3 has 15 amino acids. Trimming left V 3 bases short and J 1 base short, with 10 bases between. CDR3 sequence: CASSFISASYNEQFF. The CDR3 DNA follows: TGTGCCAGCAGCTTTATTTCTGCTTCCTACAATGAGCAGTTCTTC.